These 20 T cell receptor beta chains were all obtained from the same sample, sequenced in a study of blood T cell repertoires in COVID-19. TCRdb keeps only in-frame clones here, not all; method: immunoSEQ multiplex PCR. The sample has approximately 270,000 clones, around nine tenths seen once. What was sequenced was peripheral blood. Every receptor here comes from a man aged 40-49 years with active or convalescent COVID-19.

The sample holds one count of this clone. This chain joins TRBV7-2 and TRBJ2-1; 10 positions match TRBD2. V shed 4 bases and J 8 bases; nucleotides not matched to a gene: 5. The CDR3 covers 14 residues. Per germline, CDR1 SGHTA and CDR2 FQGNSA. The DNA for the CDR3 is TGTGCCAGCAGCTCAAGCGGGAGGGTGCATGAGCAGTTCTTC. It is translated as CASSSSGRVHEQFF.

The gene calls are TRBV6-1 and TRBJ1-2; unclear D gene. Trimming stripped 0 bases from V and 0 bases from J, with 8 bases between. CDR3 length: 15 residues. Per the germline V gene, CDR1 is MNHNS and CDR2 is SASEGT. CDR3 sequence: CASSEAGSANYGYTF. In nucleotides, the CDR3 is TGTGCCAGCAGTGAAGCAGGTAGCGCTAACTATGGCTACACCTTC.

The chain links TRBV2 to TRBJ2-5; 7 nucleotides align to TRBD1. CDR3 length: 13 residues. Germline V gene data show CDR1 as SNHLY and CDR2 as FYNNEI. The V gene end was trimmed by 10 bases and the J gene end by 5 bases; junction bases not matched to a gene: 10. CDR3 amino acids: CAMQTGPGETQYF. Written as DNA, the CDR3 is TGTGCCATGCAGACAGGGCCGGGGGAGACCCAGTACTTC. The variable domain in full, with the rest retrieved from reference TRBV2 and TRBJ2-5, is EPEVTQTPSHQVTQMGQEVILRCVPISNHLYFYWYRQILGQKVEFLVSFYNNEISEKSEIFDDQFSVERPDGSNFTLKIRSTKLEDSAMYFCAMQTGPGETQYFGPGTRLLVL.

About this clone: The same CDR3 arises from other DNA sequences in this sample as well. The rearrangement uses TRBV6-5 and TRBJ2-1; a weak D match, TRBD1 (6 bases). The V gene's germline CDR1 is MNHEY and CDR2 SVGAGI. V was pared by 0 bases and J by 4 bases, with 13 bases between. The CDR3 consists of 16 residues. CDR3 sequence reads: CASSYSPGVTYNEQFF. DNA for the CDR3: TGTGCCAGCAGTTACTCCCCAGGGGTTACTTACAATGAGCAGTTCTTC.

This chain joins TRBV6-5 and TRBJ1-2; tentatively, D is TRBD1 (5 bases). The CDR3 runs 14 residues. Germline assignment: CDR1 MNHEY and CDR2 SVGAGI. V lost 4 bases and J lost 7, with 16 bases in between. CDR3 nucleotides: TGTGCCAGCAGTTTTTCCAGGGCCGATGGTGGCTACACCTTC. Protein sequence: CASSFSRADGGYTF.

The rearrangement links TRBV27 to TRBJ1-2, with D possibly TRBD1 on 6 matching bases. Germline V CDR1 and CDR2: MNHEY, SMNVEV (reference sequence). This CDR3 is built from 15 residues. V shed 3 bases and J shed 0 bases, with 11 bases lying between them. This CDR3 reads CASSFTGIPNYGYTF. CDR3 nucleotide sequence: TGTGCCAGCAGTTTCACAGGGATTCCTAACTATGGCTACACCTTC.

In this sample, this clone turned up once. The chain links TRBV11-2 to TRBJ2-3; 10 bases map to TRBD2. CDR1 SGHAT and CDR2 FQNNGV come from the germline V gene. CDR3 length: 16 residues. The V gene end was trimmed by 2 bases and the J gene end by 3 bases; junction bases not matched to a gene: 5. CDR3 residues: CASSLTAGGSTDTQYF. CDR3 nucleotide sequence: TGTGCCAGCAGCTTAACAGCGGGAGGGTCAACAGATACGCAGTATTTT.

This chain links TRBV24-1 with TRBJ1-4; 9 bases are shared with TRBD1. Per the germline V gene, CDR1 is KGHDR and CDR2 is SFDVKD. The CDR3 contains 16 residues. The V segment lost 4 bases and the J segment 9 bases; nucleotides outside the gene matches: 11. In DNA form, the CDR3 reads TGTGCCACCAGTGACTCCGCCGGGACAGGGAGTCAAAAACTGTTTTTT. This translates into CATSDSAGTGSQKLFF.

The V call is TRBV9, the J call TRBJ1-2; no definite D call. Germline V gene data show CDR1 as SGDLS and CDR2 as YYNGEE. The CDR3 covers 11 residues. Between the trimmed V and J ends, which lost 3 bases and 6 bases, there was a span of 6 bases. The CDR3 here is CASSAPDGYTF. The CDR3 region has the DNA TGTGCCAGCAGCGCCCCGGATGGCTACACCTTC.

This clone showed up just once. The V and J genes are TRBV5-1 and TRBJ2-7; no reliable D call. V lost 4 bases, J lost 1 base, and 9 bases lay in between. Germline V gives CDR1 SGHRS, CDR2 YFSETQ. This CDR3 comprises 13 residues. The CDR3: CASSVSQSYEQYF. The CDR3 coding sequence is TGCGCCAGCAGCGTTTCACAGTCCTACGAGCAGTACTTC.

The CDR3 DNA is TGTGCCAGCAGGGGGACTAGCGGAACAGATACGCAGTATTTT. It translates to CASRGTSGTDTQYF. This chain joins TRBV6-5 and TRBJ2-3, with 11 bases aligning to TRBD2. V lost 6 bases, J lost 3 bases, and 2 bases stayed unmatched. The CDR3 loop spans 14 amino acids. Germline V gene lookup returns CDR1 MNHEY and CDR2 SVGAGI.

V is TRBV12-3 or TRBV12-4 and J is TRBJ2-5; no definite D call. The CDR3 totals 13 residues. Trimming left V 3 bases short and J 3 bases short, with 8 bases between. The CDR3 is CASSFGPEETQYF. For the CDR3, the DNA is TGTGCCAGCAGTTTTGGTCCAGAAGAGACCCAGTACTTC.

The rearrangement joins TRBV24-1 to TRBJ2-7; D gene unclear. The CDR3 is 13 residues long. The V gene's germline CDR1 is KGHDR and CDR2 SFDVKD. V lost 4 bases and J lost 1, with 7 bases in between. CDR3 coding DNA: TGTGCCACCAGTGAGGCAGTTTCCTACGAGCAGTACTTC. Its translation: CATSEAVSYEQYF.

The chain uses TRBV24-1 and TRBJ2-1, with D possibly matching TRBD1 (6 bases). Trimming shortened V by 6 bases and J by 10 bases, and 6 bases separated the two germline ends. The germline gives CDR1 KGHDR, CDR2 SFDVKD. This CDR3 contains 10 residues. Here the CDR3 reads CATSRGEQFF. CDR3 nucleotide sequence: TGTGCCACCAGTAGGGGGGAGCAGTTCTTC.

The DNA for the CDR3 is TGTGCCAGTAGTTACGGGGCGTCCGGGGGTGAAAAACTGTTTTTT. Its translation: CASSYGASGGEKLFF. The V and J genes are TRBV19 and TRBJ1-4; D may be TRBD1 (5 bases). Germline V lookup: CDR1 LNHDA, CDR2 SQIVND (reference sequence). V lost 5 bases to trimming and J lost 7 bases, with 17 bases between them. CDR3 length: 15 residues.

The chain recombines TRBV14 with TRBJ1-2; 7 bases agree with TRBD1. Germline V gene lookup returns CDR1 SGHDN and CDR2 FVKESK. The ends lost 0 bases at V and 6 bases at J; junction bases unmatched: 7. CDR3 length: 15 amino acids. The CDR3 spells CASSQDPTGWNGYTF. In nucleotides, the CDR3 is TGTGCCAGCAGCCAAGACCCGACAGGGTGGAATGGCTACACCTTC.

V is TRBV11-2 and J is TRBJ1-4; 9 nucleotides agree with TRBD1. This CDR3 spans 15 amino acids. J gave up 4 bases and V 1 base, and 1 base lay outside the gene matches. The germline CDR1 and CDR2 sequences are SGHAT and FQNNGV. The CDR3 DNA reads as TGTGCCAGCAGCTTAGGGGACAGGGTTAATGAAAAACTGTTTTTT. It yields the protein CASSLGDRVNEKLFF.

The chain is built from TRBV19 and TRBJ1-2; unclear D gene. Per germline, CDR1 LNHDA and CDR2 SQIVND (reference sequence). The CDR3 spans 15 residues. Between the trimmed V and J ends, which lost 2 bases and 9 bases, there was a span of 19 bases. CDR3 bases: TGTGCCAGTAGTATACCCCGAGGCACCCTGGTACGCTACACCTTC. It encodes CASSIPRGTLVRYTF.

This sequence joins TRBV28 and TRBJ2-1; 7 bases map to TRBD2. V lost 3 bases to trimming and J lost 8 bases; unmatched junction nucleotides: 7. Germline V gene sequence: CDR1 MDHEN, CDR2 SYDVKM. The CDR3 has 14 amino acids. The CDR3 is CASSFPGGRDEQFF. Written as DNA, the CDR3 is TGTGCCAGCAGTTTCCCCGGGGGGAGGGATGAGCAGTTCTTC.

The rearrangement links TRBV7-9 to TRBJ1-4, with D possibly being TRBD1 (5 bases). Deletions cut 6 bases from V and 8 bases from J, with 16 bases between. Germline V gene sequence: CDR1 SEHNR, CDR2 FQNEAQ (reference sequence). The CDR3 runs 14 residues. CDR3 loop: CASSPGWGAEKLFF. For the CDR3, the DNA is TGTGCCAGCAGTCCCGGGTGGGGCGCGGAAAAACTGTTTTTT.